The T cell receptor (beta chain) under discussion was sequenced for a study of blood T cells in healthy people across ages. This clonotype was seen a few times. Then a second PCR, running roughly 7 to 11 cycles, was carried out with a sample-barcoded 5' primer and a J-beta primer mix. TCRdb ran MiXCR on the 5' RACE reads and lists one entry per CDR3 protein. The table lists about 1.5 million distinct CDR3 sequences, approximately 42% of them singletons. The receptor was derived from a young woman in good health. Specimen: blood.

The CDR3 region has the DNA TGCAGTGCTAGTAACAGGAATGAGCAGTTCTTC. This codes for CSASNRNEQFF. This rearrangement joins TRBV20-1 to TRBJ2-1; perhaps TRBD1 as D (5 bases). Germline CDR1 reads DFQATT; CDR2 reads SNEGSKA (reference sequence). V was cut by 3 bases and J by 7 bases, with 7 bases left in between. This CDR3 region has 11 residues.